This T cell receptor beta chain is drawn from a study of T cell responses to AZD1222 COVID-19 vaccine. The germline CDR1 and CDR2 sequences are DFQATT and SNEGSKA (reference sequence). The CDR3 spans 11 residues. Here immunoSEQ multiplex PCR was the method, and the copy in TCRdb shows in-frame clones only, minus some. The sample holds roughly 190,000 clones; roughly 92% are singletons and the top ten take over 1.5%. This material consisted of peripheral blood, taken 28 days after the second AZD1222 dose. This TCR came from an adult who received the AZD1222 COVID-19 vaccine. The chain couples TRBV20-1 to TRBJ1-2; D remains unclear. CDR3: CGTTGNYGYTF. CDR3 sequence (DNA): TGCGGTACCACGGGGAACTATGGCTACACCTTC.